This TCR beta chain derives from a study of blood T cell repertoires in COVID-19. Study summary: The study drew acute and convalescent COVID-19 samples from the United States, Italy and Spain.

The repertoire was sequenced with immunoSEQ multiplex PCR; TCRdb's copy has only in-frame clones and lacks some. The sample comprises approximately 300,000 clones, approximately 90% of which are singletons, and about 10% rests with the top ten. Germline loops: CDR1 SGHKS, CDR2 YYEKEE (reference sequence). V trimming: 3 bases; J trimming: 1 base; junction bases outside the gene matches: 12. CDR3 size: 17 residues. The origin of this receptor is a woman under 30 who had recovered from COVID-19. Material for sequencing was PBMCs or T cells enriched from blood (not recorded which). The chain combines TRBV5-5 with TRBJ1-2, with 7 bases fitting TRBD1. The CDR3 DNA follows: TGTGCCAGCAGCTCCTCTACGAGGGGACAGAGTAACTATGGCTACACCTTC. As protein: CASSSSTRGQSNYGYTF.